This T cell receptor (beta chain) was captured by sequencing in a study of OX40 agonist ivuxolimab in advanced cancers. With regard to the full study: Ivuxolimab was an agonistic, fully human IgG2 monoclonal antibody directed against OX40 (CD134), a costimulatory receptor. Intravenous ivuxolimab was administered to patients every 2 weeks at six dose levels: 0.01, 0.1, 0.3, 1.5, 3 and 10 mg/kg. Of the 52 patients in dose escalation, around 19 had hepatocellular carcinoma, about 15 had melanoma, 9 had renal cell carcinoma and 9 had head and neck cancer. The dose-escalation cohort was approximately 83% male with a mean age of about 58 years, ranging from about 23 to 85. Patients were allowed to have had prior anti-PD-1, anti-PD-L1 or anti-CTLA-4 therapy, and roughly 40% of the dose-escalation patients had previously received checkpoint inhibitors. Partial responses occurred in three dose-escalation patients, of whom one had hepatocellular carcinoma and two had cutaneous melanoma. The purpose of peripheral TCRbeta sequencing was to test whether ivuxolimab changed TCR sequence diversity and led to clonal T-cell expansion. The monotherapy dose-escalation portion (N ≈ 50 patients) of the phase I ivuxolimab trial is reported in the paper.

V loses 6 bases at its end and J loses 2 bases; junction bases beyond the gene matches: 5. The germline V gene supplies CDR1 KGHSH and CDR2 LQKENI. From its cysteine to its phenylalanine, the CDR3 spans 14 amino acids. The DNA shown is the 42-base CDR3, in frame from base 1. The trial excluded patients who had a history of autoimmune disease or were on systemic immunosuppression. Peripheral blood for TCR sequencing was collected from all dose cohorts at baseline, on cycle 4 day 1, and on cycle 7 day 1. The samples were drawn from a first-in-human, open-label, multicenter phase I dose-escalation trial of ivuxolimab. The trial enrolled adults with locally advanced or metastatic head and neck squamous cell, hepatocellular, melanoma or renal cell carcinoma. Before TCR sequencing, CD4+ and CD8+ T cells were separately sorted from peripheral blood. Points the paper makes about the study in general: After ivuxolimab, CD8+ T cells had more expanded clones than CD4+ T cells on average. Low levels of normalized T-cell clonal expansion were also seen in some patients who did not respond. The antigen specificity of the peripheral T cells that underwent clonal expansion was not determined. In the 0.1-3.0 mg/kg groups, partial responders were among the patients with the lowest normalized peripheral clonal expansion, particularly in CD8+ T cells. At doses of 0.1 to 3.0 mg/kg, clonal expansion of both CD4+ and CD8+ T cells in blood was seen between baseline and week 6.

Concerning this clone itself: It has no known antigen specificity. No base-level quality is on record; no much larger clone is a single base apart.

For sequencing of the TCRbeta CDR3 region, genomic DNA was extracted from the sorted cells. TCRbeta CDR3 regions were sequenced using the immunoSEQ Assay. TCRdb took this table from immuneACCESS and kept in-frame rearrangements with V and J called. Such tables lack part of the clones; where checked against another copy, unresolved V genes explain under half of the gap, and the rest is unexplained. For this sample the table gives some 82,000 clones, of which about 91% were detected only once. The ten largest clones capture 2% to 2.5% of the sample. The chain was built from TRBV18 and TRBJ1-1; 8 junctional bases match TRBD1. The source is an adult with an advanced solid tumor such as melanoma, head and neck, liver or kidney cancer. Source: CD4+ or CD8+ T cells sorted from blood, taken in a trial of the OX40 agonist ivuxolimab. In nucleotides, the sequence is TGTGCCAGCTCCCCAGGGGGCTCCAACACTGAAGCTTTCTTT. This is translated as CASSPGGSNTEAFF.